Listed below are T cell receptor beta chains from one sample, sequenced in a study of T cell changes during pregnancy in multiple sclerosis. Measured with immunoSEQ multiplex PCR; TCRdb has only the in-frame clones, and not every one. The sample records approximately 46,000 clones, 80% to 95% being singletons. Sequenced material: CD4+ T cells from peripheral blood mononuclear cells, taken after pregnancy. The receptors were gathered from a female donor with multiple sclerosis, enrolled in a pregnancy study. Each CDR3 is given with its conserved first and last residue. The order of the fields is V gene, J gene, D gene, clone size, CDR3 protein, CDR3 DNA. A D gene is named only where the DNA matches it firmly. Clone size appears in some rows only: once, few, many, or a class for an expanded clone.

>TRBV30|TRBJ1-5|TRBD1|-
CAWSGGTGNQPQHF
TGTGCCTGGAGTGGAGGGACAGGCAATCAGCCCCAGCATTTT
>TRBV2|TRBJ2-2|TRBD2|once
CASSGTSGSYTGELFF
TGTGCCAGCAGTGGAACTAGCGGGAGTTACACCGGGGAGCTGTTTTTT
>TRBV5-1|TRBJ2-3|TRBD2|-
CASSLAGSTDTQYF
TGCGCCAGCAGCTTAGCGGGAAGCACAGATACGCAGTATTTT
>TRBV19|TRBJ1-1|-|few
CASSSYTEAFF
TGTGCCAGTAGTTCGTACACTGAAGCTTTCTTT
>TRBV7-9|TRBJ2-5|TRBD2|-
CASSHSSGRIETQYF
TGTGCCAGCAGCCATTCTAGCGGGAGGATAGAGACCCAGTACTTC
>TRBV15|TRBJ1-1|TRBD1|-
CATSRAGQGNTEAFF
TGTGCCACCAGCAGAGCGGGACAGGGGAACACTGAAGCTTTCTTT
>TRBV5-4|TRBJ2-7|TRBD2|-
CASSRPTSGTSYEQYF
TGTGCCAGCAGCAGACCGACTAGCGGTACTTCCTACGAGCAGTACTTC
>TRBV6-5|TRBJ1-2|TRBD1|-
CASSRQGTWNGYTF
TGTGCCAGCAGTCGACAGGGGACCTGGAATGGCTACACCTTC
>TRBV7-9|TRBJ2-7|-|-
CASSLVGQLPEEQYF
TGTGCCAGCAGCTTGGTTGGGCAGCTCCCCGAGGAGCAGTACTTC
>TRBV28|TRBJ2-1|TRBD2|once
CASSASGQTYNEQFF
TGTGCCAGCAGCGCTAGCGGGCAAACCTACAATGAGCAGTTCTTC
>TRBV27|TRBJ2-2|TRBD1|-
CASGTGNTGELFF
TGTGCCAGCGGGACAGGAAACACCGGGGAGCTGTTTTTT
>TRBV27|TRBJ2-3|-|-
CASSFLAGTDTQYF
TGTGCCAGCAGCTTTCTCGCCGGGACAGATACGCAGTATTTT
>TRBV6-6|TRBJ2-2|-|-
CAARLVMNTGELFF
TGTGCCGCCCGACTGGTAATGAACACCGGGGAGCTGTTTTTT
>TRBV5-6|TRBJ2-2|TRBD2|-
CASSSAGWTGELFF
TGTGCCAGCAGCTCAGCGGGATGGACCGGGGAGCTGTTTTTT
>TRBV5-4|TRBJ1-1|-|-
CASSLAGRTDTEAFF
TGTGCCAGCAGCTTGGCAGGGAGGACGGACACTGAAGCTTTCTTT
>TRBV9|TRBJ2-5|-|-
CASSPPFGVETQYF
TGTGCCAGCAGCCCCCCCTTCGGGGTGGAGACCCAGTACTTC
>TRBV7-2|TRBJ1-2|TRBD1|-
CASSLQPPGGANYGYTF
TGTGCCAGCAGCTTGCAACCCCCAGGGGGAGCTAACTATGGCTACACCTTC
>TRBV6-5|TRBJ1-1|-|-
CASSFGGRIGNTEAFF
TGTGCCAGCAGTTTTGGAGGACGTATAGGTAACACTGAAGCTTTCTTT
>TRBV7-6|TRBJ2-2|TRBD2|-
CASSPRLAGVVGELFF
TGTGCCAGCAGCCCCCGACTAGCGGGAGTGGTCGGGGAGCTGTTTTTT
>TRBV10-3|TRBJ2-3|TRBD2|-
CAISELAGTDTQYF
TGTGCCATCAGCGAACTAGCGGGCACAGATACGCAGTATTTT
>TRBV6-4|TRBJ2-3|-|-
CASSDQRRDTQYF
TGTGCCAGCAGTGACCAGCGTCGAGATACGCAGTATTTT
>TRBV6-5|TRBJ2-2|TRBD2|-
CASSLAGGTNTGELFF
TGTGCCAGCAGTTTAGCGGGAGGGACTAACACCGGGGAGCTGTTTTTT
>TRBV27|TRBJ1-2|-|-
CASSSRTEVRSRYGYTF
TGTGCCAGCAGTTCCCGGACAGAGGTGAGAAGTCGCTATGGCTACACCTTC
>TRBV21-1|TRBJ2-3|-|once
CASSRRLAGRPHRRTDTQYF
TGTGCCAGCAGCAGGCGACTAGCGGGAAGACCCCATCGGCGTACAGATACGCAGTATTTT
>TRBV11-2|TRBJ2-7|TRBD1|-
CASRSPRQGYEQYF
TGTGCCAGCAGGAGCCCCCGACAGGGGTACGAGCAGTACTTC
>TRBV29-1|TRBJ1-5|-|-
CSVGRGRDQPQHF
TGCAGCGTTGGTAGGGGGAGGGATCAGCCCCAGCATTTT
>TRBV29-1|TRBJ1-2|TRBD1|-
CSVAEGAPYTF
TGCAGCGTAGCCGAGGGGGCTCCCTACACCTTC
>TRBV19|TRBJ2-7|-|-
CASSEGSYEQYF
TGTGCCAGTTCGGAGGGCTCCTACGAGCAGTACTTC
>TRBV10-3|TRBJ1-2|-|-
CAISLRTDSPYGYTF
TGTGCCATCAGTCTTCGGACAGACTCTCCCTATGGCTACACCTTC
>TRBV19|TRBJ2-7|-|-
CASNPRGLGYEQYF
TGTGCCAGTAATCCGAGGGGACTTGGCTACGAGCAGTACTTC
>TRBV5-6|TRBJ2-7|TRBD1|-
CASSWDRGRYEQYF
TGTGCCAGCAGCTGGGACAGGGGGAGATACGAGCAGTACTTC
>TRBV9|TRBJ1-1|-|few
CASSWEAGGTEAFF
TGTGCCAGCAGCTGGGAGGCGGGAGGCACTGAAGCTTTCTTT
>TRBV19|TRBJ2-7|-|-
CASTPTGLYEQYF
TGTGCCAGTACCCCAACAGGTCTCTACGAGCAGTACTTC
>TRBV9|TRBJ2-2|TRBD1|-
CASTRTGGTGELFF
TGTGCCAGCACGCGGACAGGGGGCACCGGGGAGCTGTTTTTT
>TRBV6-5|TRBJ1-3|-|-
CASSYSSSGNTIYF
TGTGCCAGCAGTTACTCTTCGTCTGGAAACACCATATATTTT
>TRBV11-2|TRBJ2-5|TRBD2|-
CASSLDPGLAQETQYF
TGTGCCAGCAGCTTAGATCCGGGACTAGCGCAAGAGACCCAGTACTTC
>TRBV6-1|TRBJ1-1|TRBD1|-
CASTHGTGLTEAFF
TGTGCCAGCACCCACGGGACAGGGTTAACTGAAGCTTTCTTT
>TRBV7-2|TRBJ2-1|-|-
CASSRGQTSYNEQFF
TGTGCCAGCAGCCGAGGACAGACCTCCTACAATGAGCAGTTCTTC